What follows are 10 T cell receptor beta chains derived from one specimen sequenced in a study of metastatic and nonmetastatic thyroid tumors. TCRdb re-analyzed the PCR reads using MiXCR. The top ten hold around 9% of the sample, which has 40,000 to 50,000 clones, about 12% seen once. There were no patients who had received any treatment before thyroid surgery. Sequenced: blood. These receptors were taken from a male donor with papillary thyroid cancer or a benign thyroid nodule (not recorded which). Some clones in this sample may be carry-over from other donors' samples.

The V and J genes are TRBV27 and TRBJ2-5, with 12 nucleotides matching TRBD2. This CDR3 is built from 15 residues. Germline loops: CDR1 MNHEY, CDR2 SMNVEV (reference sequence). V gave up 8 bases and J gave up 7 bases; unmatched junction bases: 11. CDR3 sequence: CASGFPGLAGSTQYF. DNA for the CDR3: TGTGCCAGCGGATTTCCAGGACTAGCGGGATCGACCCAGTACTTC.

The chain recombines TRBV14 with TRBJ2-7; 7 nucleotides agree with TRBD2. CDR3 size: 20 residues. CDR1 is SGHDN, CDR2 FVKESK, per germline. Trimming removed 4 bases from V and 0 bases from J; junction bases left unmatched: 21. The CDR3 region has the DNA TGTGCCAGCAGCCTAAGTGGCGTGGCTAGCGGACCCTTCCCCTCCTACGAGCAGTACTTC. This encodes CASSLSGVASGPFPSYEQYF.

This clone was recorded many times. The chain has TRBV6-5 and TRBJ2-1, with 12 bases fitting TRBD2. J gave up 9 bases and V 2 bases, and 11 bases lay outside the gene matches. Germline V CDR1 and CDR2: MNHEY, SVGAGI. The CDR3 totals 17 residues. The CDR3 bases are TGTGCCAGCAGTTACGGAGGGACTAGCGGGTCGCGGGGTGAGCAGTTCTTC. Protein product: CASSYGGTSGSRGEQFF.

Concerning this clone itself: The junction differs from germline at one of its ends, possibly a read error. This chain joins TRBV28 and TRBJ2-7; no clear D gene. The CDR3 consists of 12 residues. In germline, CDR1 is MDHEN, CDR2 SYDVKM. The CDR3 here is CASDGVSYELYF. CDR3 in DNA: TGTGCCTCCGATGGGGTCTCCTACGAGCTGTACTTC.

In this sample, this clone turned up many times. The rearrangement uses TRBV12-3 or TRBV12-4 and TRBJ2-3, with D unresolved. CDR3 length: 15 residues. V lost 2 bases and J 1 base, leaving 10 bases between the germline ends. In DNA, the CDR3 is TGTGCCAGCAGTTTAACGGGCGGCGGCACAGATACGCAGTATTTT. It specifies CASSLTGGGTDTQYF.

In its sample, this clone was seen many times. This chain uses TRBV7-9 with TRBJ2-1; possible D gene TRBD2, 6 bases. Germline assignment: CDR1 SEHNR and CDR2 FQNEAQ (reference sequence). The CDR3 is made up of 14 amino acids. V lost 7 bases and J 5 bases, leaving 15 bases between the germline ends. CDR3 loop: CASNKPGLDNEQFF. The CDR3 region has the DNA TGTGCCAGCAACAAGCCGGGACTTGACAATGAGCAGTTCTTC. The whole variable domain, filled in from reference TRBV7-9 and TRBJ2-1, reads DTGVSQNPRHKITKRGQNVTFRCDPISEHNRLYWYRQTLGQGPEFLTYFQNEAQLEKSRLLSDRFSAERPKGSFSTLEIQRTEQGDSAMYLCASNKPGLDNEQFFGPGTRLTVL.

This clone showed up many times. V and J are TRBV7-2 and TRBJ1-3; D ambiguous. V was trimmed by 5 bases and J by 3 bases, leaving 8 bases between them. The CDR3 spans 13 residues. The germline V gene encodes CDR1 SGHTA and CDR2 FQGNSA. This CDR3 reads CASSRRSGNTIYF. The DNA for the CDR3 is TGTGCCAGCAGCCGACGGAGTGGAAACACCATATATTTT.

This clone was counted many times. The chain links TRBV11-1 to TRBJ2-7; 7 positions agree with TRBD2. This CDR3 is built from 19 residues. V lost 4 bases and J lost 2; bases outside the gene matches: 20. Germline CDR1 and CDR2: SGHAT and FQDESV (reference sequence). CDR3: CASSSSDISGNIPTYEQYF. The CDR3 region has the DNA TGTGCCAGCAGCTCCTCGGATATAAGCGGGAACATCCCGACCTACGAGCAGTACTTC.

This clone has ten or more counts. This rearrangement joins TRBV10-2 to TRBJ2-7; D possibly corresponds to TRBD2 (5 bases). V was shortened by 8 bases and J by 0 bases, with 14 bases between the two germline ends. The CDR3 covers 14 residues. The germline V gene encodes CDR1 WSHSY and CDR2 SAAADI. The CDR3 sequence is CASLRGPSSYEQYF. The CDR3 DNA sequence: TGCGCCAGCCTTCGGGGTCCCAGCTCCTACGAGCAGTACTTC.

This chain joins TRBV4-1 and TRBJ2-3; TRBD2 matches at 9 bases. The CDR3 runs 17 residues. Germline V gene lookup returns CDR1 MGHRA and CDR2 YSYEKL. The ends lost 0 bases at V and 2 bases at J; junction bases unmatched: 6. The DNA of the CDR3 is TGCGCCAGCAGCCAAGATCCAAGCGGGAGGCCCACAGATACGCAGTATTTT. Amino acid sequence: CASSQDPSGRPTDTQYF.